The T cell receptor beta chain under discussion was sequenced for a study of blood T cell repertoires in COVID-19. Original data processing: Reference gene primer amplification yielded estimated nucleated cell counts. Assay used: immunoSEQ multiplex PCR; TCRdb lists only in-frame clones, some missing. That table gives V, J and clone size, and the DNA gave D and trimming. The sample gives 240,000 or so clones, 81% of which show up once; around 7.5% is in the top ten. The CDR3 has 16 residues. V was pared by 2 bases and J by 2 bases, with 16 bases between. Germline V gene data show CDR1 as SGHTA and CDR2 as FQGNSA.

Sequences were obtained from peripheral blood. This sequence was found in a woman over 75 with COVID-19, enrolled during active disease. V usage is TRBV7-2 and J usage is TRBJ2-7, with no clear D. CDR3 residues: CASSLWANQDAYEQYF. As DNA, the CDR3 is TGTGCCAGCAGCTTATGGGCGAATCAAGACGCCTACGAGCAGTACTTC.